What follows is one T cell receptor beta chain and its context. The antigen is not known. CDR1 is LNHNV and CDR2 is YYDKDF in the germline V gene (reference sequence). The CDR3 covers 14 residues. V gave up 5 bases and J gave up 7 bases; unmatched junction bases: 7. These data are taken from a study of T cell responses to AZD1222 COVID-19 vaccine. Study observations and caveats: The study reported that nearly half of spike-specific TCRs target unmutated variant regions. After the peak T cell response, and only then, were repertoires sampled.

Method: immunoSEQ multiplex PCR; TCRdb's copy keeps in-frame clones and lacks some. The sample has 80,000 to 100,000 clones, roughly 92% seen once. The chain has TRBV15 and TRBJ1-2, with 10 bases aligning to TRBD1. Specimen: peripheral blood, collected on day 0 of AZD1222 vaccination. The TCR originated in an adult in good health. In DNA, the CDR3 is TGTGCCACCAGCGAAAGACAGGGGGCTCGTGGCTACACCTTC. Residues: CATSERQGARGYTF.